This is a list of T cell receptor beta chains from one sample in a study of cytomegalovirus exposure and HLA in healthy donors. Sequencing was performed with immunoSEQ multiplex PCR; in TCRdb, only in-frame clones are kept and a portion is missing. The data contain over 75,000 clones, about 79% of them singletons. Sequenced sample: PBMCs. These TCRs come from a male donor in good health and CMV-seropositive. Both conserved end residues are part of each CDR3. The D gene is left open where the match is weak. Where a row states a size, it is once, few, many or the class of an expanded clone; other rows omit it.

TRBJ2-3	TRBV12-5	-	TRBD2	CASGLVLSGGTYTDTQYF	TGTGCTAGTGGTTTGGTCCTTAGCGGGGGGACTTACACAGATACGCAGTATTTT
TRBJ1-5	TRBV5-8	-	-	CASSGRGLNQPQHF	TGTGCCAGCAGCGGTCGTGGGCTCAATCAGCCCCAGCATTTT
TRBJ2-2	TRBV12-5	-	-	CASGETGELFF	TGTGCTAGCGGGGAGACCGGGGAGCTGTTTTTT
TRBJ1-2	TRBV5-1	-	-	CADRSRAESAVYGYTF	TGCGCCGACAGATCCCGGGCCGAGTCGGCGGTCTATGGCTACACCTTC
TRBJ2-7	TRBV15	once	TRBD1	CATSRGPGQTSQYF	TGTGCCACCAGCAGAGGCCCGGGACAGACTTCGCAGTACTTC
TRBJ2-3	TRBV5-4	-	-	CASSGPPTGSDTQYF	TGTGCCAGCAGCGGACCCCCAACGGGATCAGATACGCAGTATTTT
TRBJ2-7	TRBV30	once	-	CAWSGRVSNYEQYF	TGTGCCTGGAGTGGCAGGGTTTCTAACTACGAGCAGTACTTC
TRBJ2-7	TRBV15	-	TRBD1	CATSRDARQGYEQYF	TGTGCCACCAGCAGAGATGCGCGACAGGGCTACGAGCAGTACTTC
TRBJ2-1	TRBV7-9	-	-	CASSDRWGNEQFF	TGTGCCAGCAGCGACAGGTGGGGGAATGAGCAGTTCTTC
TRBJ2-7	TRBV4-1	-	TRBD1	CASSQGVGDRTYEQYF	TGCGCCAGCAGCCAAGGAGTTGGGGACAGAACCTACGAGCAGTACTTC
TRBJ2-3	TRBV6-1	-	TRBD1	CASKRDRGADTQYF	TGTGCCAGCAAACGGGACAGGGGTGCAGATACGCAGTATTTT